This TCR beta chain appears in the sequencing data of a study of blood T cell repertoires in COVID-19. Study overall: The United States, Italy and Spain supplied acute and convalescent COVID-19 samples.

Trimming shortened V by 7 bases and J by 5 bases, and 14 bases separated the two germline ends. CDR3 size: 13 residues. CDR1 and CDR2 from the germline V gene are SNHLY and FYNNEI. The authors' processing: Counts of nucleated cells, estimated from reference gene primer amplification, were obtained. TCRdb keeps only in-frame clones here, not all; method: immunoSEQ multiplex PCR. V, J and clone size were drawn from that table, and D and trimming were deduced from the DNA. Here the sample spans over 140,000 clones, about 86% being singletons. The receptor was isolated from a woman aged 55-69 years with acute or convalescent COVID-19. V gene TRBV2 combines with J gene TRBJ2-5; D is perhaps TRBD2 (6 bases). Sequences were obtained from peripheral blood. CDR3 DNA sequence: TGTGCCAGCAAGGGACTGCCCATGGAGACCCAGTACTTC. Protein: CASKGLPMETQYF.